This TCR beta chain was sequenced for a study of CD8 T cells in ankylosing spondylitis. Findings and limits, study-wide: One TCR beta motif, made up of roughly 8 highly homologous variants, appeared characteristic of ankylosing spondylitis blood.

The CDR3 contains 13 residues. Germline-derived CDR1 and CDR2 are SQVTM and ANQGSEA. Between the trimmed V and J ends, which lost 4 bases and 6 bases, there was a span of 16 bases. The sample holds a few counts of this clonotype. Antigen specificity is unknown. Quantitative 5'-RACE with molecular barcodes produced the TCR beta libraries. TCRdb ran MiXCR on the 5' RACE reads and lists one entry per CDR3 protein. This repertoire shows fewer than 400,000 distinct CDR3 sequences, 8% found once; its top ten account for approximately 14%. This chain links TRBV29-1 with TRBJ2-7; TRBD1 or TRBD2 may be the D gene (5 bases each). Sequenced: blood, either unsorted or a sorted T cell fraction (not recorded which). The sequence was collected from a male donor with ankylosing spondylitis. CDR3: CSVGKNGDGEQYF. CDR3 DNA sequence: TGCAGCGTTGGTAAGAACGGGGACGGCGAGCAGTACTTC.